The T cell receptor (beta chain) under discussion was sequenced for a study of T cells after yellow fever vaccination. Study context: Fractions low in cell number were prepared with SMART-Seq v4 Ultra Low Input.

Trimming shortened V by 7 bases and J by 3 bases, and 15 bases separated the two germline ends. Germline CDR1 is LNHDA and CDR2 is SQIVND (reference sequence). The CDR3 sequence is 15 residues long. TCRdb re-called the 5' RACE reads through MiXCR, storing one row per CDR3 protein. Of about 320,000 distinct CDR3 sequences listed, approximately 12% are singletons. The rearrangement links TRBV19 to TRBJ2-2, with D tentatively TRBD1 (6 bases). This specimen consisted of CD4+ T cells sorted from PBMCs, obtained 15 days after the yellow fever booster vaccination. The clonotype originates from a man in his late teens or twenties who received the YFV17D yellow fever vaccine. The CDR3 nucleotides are TGTGCCAGTATGCAGGGGCCATGGGACACCGGGGAGCTGTTTTTT. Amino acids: CASMQGPWDTGELFF.